The entry that follows covers one TCR beta chain sequence. As handled by the study authors: How many nucleated cells were present was estimated from reference gene primer amplification. Assay used: immunoSEQ multiplex PCR; TCRdb lists only in-frame clones, some missing. From that table come the V and J calls and clone size; the DNA was used to work out D and trimming. The top ten hold roughly 2% of the sample, which has around 300,000 clones, around 89% seen once. This record belongs to a study of blood T cell repertoires in COVID-19. CDR3 length equals 13 residues. Germline V gene sequence: CDR1 SNHLY, CDR2 FYNNEI. With 5 bases removed from V and 3 bases from J, the gap between germline ends came to 8 bases.

The chain recombines TRBV2 with TRBJ1-3; D may be TRBD1 (5 bases). The clonotype comes from a woman aged 60-75 years in a cohort exposed to, infected with or recovered from COVID-19 (not recorded which). Sequenced sample: PBMCs or T cells enriched from blood (not recorded which). The CDR3: CASSPQGGNTIYF. CDR3 nucleotides: TGTGCCAGCAGTCCCCAGGGTGGAAACACCATATATTTT.